These T cell receptor beta chains were read from a single sample in a study of cytomegalovirus exposure and HLA in healthy donors. The repertoire was sequenced with immunoSEQ multiplex PCR; TCRdb's copy has only in-frame clones and lacks some. The sample consists of roughly 220,000 clones, about 77% of them appearing once. The sample comprised PBMCs. These receptors all stem from a woman in her twenties or thirties in good health and CMV-seronegative. CDR3s include the opening cysteine and the closing phenylalanine or tryptophan. The order of the fields is clone size, V gene, D gene, J gene, CDR3 protein, CDR3 DNA. The D gene is left open where the match is weak. Size is omitted from some rows. Given values are once, few, many or a class for expanded clones.

abundance: NA; v_gene: TRBV11-2; d_gene: TRBD1; j_gene: TRBJ1-4; CDR3aa: CASSSDRGGATNEKLFF; CDR3nt: TGTGCCAGCAGCTCGGACAGGGGGGGTGCAACTAATGAAAAACTGTTTTTT
abundance: once; v_gene: TRBV27; d_gene: NA; j_gene: TRBJ2-7; CDR3aa: CASSLAPPYEQYF; CDR3nt: TGTGCCAGCAGTTTAGCGCCCCCCTACGAGCAGTACTTC
abundance: NA; v_gene: TRBV6-5; d_gene: TRBD2; j_gene: TRBJ2-1; CDR3aa: CASSIAGGLYNEQFF; CDR3nt: TGTGCCAGCAGTATAGCGGGGGGACTCTACAATGAGCAGTTCTTC
abundance: NA; v_gene: TRBV10-3; d_gene: NA; j_gene: TRBJ1-2; CDR3aa: CAINEGLTNYGYTF; CDR3nt: TGTGCCATCAATGAGGGCCTGACTAACTATGGCTACACCTTC
abundance: NA; v_gene: TRBV27; d_gene: TRBD2; j_gene: TRBJ2-7; CDR3aa: CASRRVLAGGPVRPYEQYF; CDR3nt: TGTGCCAGCCGAAGGGTGCTAGCGGGAGGGCCGGTTCGGCCTTACGAGCAGTACTTC
abundance: NA; v_gene: TRBV9; d_gene: NA; j_gene: TRBJ1-2; CDR3aa: CASIVGAFWQGLDNYGYTF; CDR3nt: TGTGCCAGCATCGTAGGGGCGTTCTGGCAGGGGCTAGATAACTATGGCTACACCTTC
abundance: NA; v_gene: TRBV15; d_gene: TRBD1; j_gene: TRBJ1-2; CDR3aa: CATSRPTGVSGPGYTF; CDR3nt: TGTGCCACCAGCAGACCGACAGGGGTTTCAGGTCCTGGCTACACCTTC
abundance: few; v_gene: TRBV5-1; d_gene: TRBD1; j_gene: TRBJ1-2; CDR3aa: CASSGGDRTFGGYTF; CDR3nt: TGCGCCAGCAGCGGGGGGGACAGGACCTTCGGGGGCTACACCTTC
abundance: few; v_gene: TRBV13; d_gene: NA; j_gene: TRBJ2-7; CDR3aa: CASSWRVGGPSYEQYF; CDR3nt: TGTGCCAGCAGCTGGAGGGTGGGCGGCCCCTCCTACGAGCAGTACTTC
abundance: NA; v_gene: TRBV10-1; d_gene: NA; j_gene: TRBJ2-2; CDR3aa: CASSELRDSNTGELFF; CDR3nt: TGCGCCAGCAGTGAGCTGAGGGATTCGAACACCGGGGAGCTGTTTTTT
abundance: NA; v_gene: TRBV11-3; d_gene: TRBD1; j_gene: TRBJ2-7; CDR3aa: CASSLGTGGLYEQYF; CDR3nt: TGTGCCAGCAGCCTAGGGACAGGGGGCCTGTACGAGCAGTACTTC
abundance: NA; v_gene: TRBV19; d_gene: NA; j_gene: TRBJ1-3; CDR3aa: CASSIGRAGNTIYF; CDR3nt: TGTGCCAGTAGTATAGGCAGGGCTGGAAACACCATATATTTT
abundance: NA; v_gene: TRBV5-1; d_gene: NA; j_gene: TRBJ1-5; CDR3aa: CASSLGGLGDTQPQHF; CDR3nt: TGCGCCAGCAGCTTGGGGGGGCTAGGGGATACTCAGCCCCAGCATTTT
abundance: NA; v_gene: TRBV29-1; d_gene: TRBD2; j_gene: TRBJ2-3; CDR3aa: CSVGGSGVLGGTDTQYF; CDR3nt: TGCAGCGTTGGTGGTAGCGGGGTCCTAGGTGGCACAGATACGCAGTATTTT
abundance: few; v_gene: TRBV5-1; d_gene: TRBD2; j_gene: TRBJ2-5; CDR3aa: CASSLDAGGQETQYF; CDR3nt: TGCGCCAGCAGCTTGGATGCGGGGGGGCAAGAGACCCAGTACTTC
abundance: NA; v_gene: TRBV19; d_gene: TRBD1; j_gene: TRBJ1-1; CDR3aa: CASSRLGTGVNTEAFF; CDR3nt: TGTGCCAGTAGCCGACTAGGGACAGGAGTGAACACTGAAGCTTTCTTT
abundance: few; v_gene: TRBV14; d_gene: TRBD1; j_gene: TRBJ1-2; CDR3aa: CASSQSGTGDYGYTF; CDR3nt: TGTGCCAGCAGCCAATCCGGGACAGGGGACTATGGCTACACCTTC
abundance: NA; v_gene: TRBV5-1; d_gene: TRBD1; j_gene: TRBJ1-3; CDR3aa: CASSWQDRDRNTIYF; CDR3nt: TGCGCCAGCAGTTGGCAGGACAGGGACCGAAACACCATATATTTT
abundance: NA; v_gene: TRBV30; d_gene: NA; j_gene: TRBJ1-1; CDR3aa: CAWNEATGAFF; CDR3nt: TGTGCCTGGAATGAAGCAACAGGGGCTTTCTTT
abundance: NA; v_gene: TRBV6-5; d_gene: TRBD1; j_gene: TRBJ1-6; CDR3aa: CASSWGTGYDSPLHF; CDR3nt: TGTGCCAGCAGTTGGGGGACAGGGTACGATTCACCCCTCCACTTT
abundance: NA; v_gene: TRBV18; d_gene: TRBD1; j_gene: TRBJ1-1; CDR3aa: CASSPSKGAGTEAFF; CDR3nt: TGTGCCAGCTCACCAAGTAAGGGGGCAGGAACTGAAGCTTTCTTT
abundance: NA; v_gene: TRBV27; d_gene: NA; j_gene: TRBJ2-7; CDR3aa: CASSLTADYEQYF; CDR3nt: TGTGCCAGCAGTTTAACAGCGGACTACGAGCAGTACTTC
abundance: NA; v_gene: TRBV6-5; d_gene: TRBD1; j_gene: TRBJ1-4; CDR3aa: CASANRGQEKLFF; CDR3nt: TGTGCCAGCGCCAACAGGGGGCAGGAAAAACTGTTTTTT
abundance: NA; v_gene: TRBV29-1; d_gene: NA; j_gene: TRBJ2-3; CDR3aa: CSLGGLGTDTQYF; CDR3nt: TGCAGCCTCGGCGGGTTAGGGACAGATACGCAGTATTTT
abundance: NA; v_gene: TRBV7-9; d_gene: TRBD1; j_gene: TRBJ2-7; CDR3aa: CASSLQGASYYEQYF; CDR3nt: TGTGCCAGCAGCTTACAGGGGGCCTCCTACTACGAGCAGTACTTC
abundance: NA; v_gene: TRBV7-3; d_gene: NA; j_gene: TRBJ1-2; CDR3aa: CASSLSVPGGYTF; CDR3nt: TGTGCCAGCAGCTTAAGTGTTCCGGGTGGCTACACCTTC
abundance: NA; v_gene: TRBV10-2; d_gene: TRBD1; j_gene: TRBJ2-3; CDR3aa: CASSESVRTGGADTQYF; CDR3nt: TGCGCCAGCAGTGAGTCAGTCAGGACAGGGGGGGCGGATACGCAGTATTTT
abundance: NA; v_gene: TRBV6-5; d_gene: NA; j_gene: TRBJ1-1; CDR3aa: CASFFSQGSDTEAFF; CDR3nt: TGTGCCAGCTTTTTCTCACAGGGTTCGGACACTGAAGCTTTCTTT
abundance: NA; v_gene: TRBV19; d_gene: NA; j_gene: TRBJ2-3; CDR3aa: CASSMRDLPHTDTQYF; CDR3nt: TGTGCCAGTAGTATGAGGGACTTGCCCCACACAGATACGCAGTATTTT
abundance: few; v_gene: TRBV7-9; d_gene: NA; j_gene: TRBJ1-2; CDR3aa: CASSLQQGTPTF; CDR3nt: TGTGCCAGCAGCCTCCAGCAGGGTACTCCTACCTTC
abundance: NA; v_gene: TRBV19; d_gene: TRBD1; j_gene: TRBJ2-3; CDR3aa: CASSMDRTSTDTQYF; CDR3nt: TGTGCCAGTAGTATGGACAGGACCAGCACAGATACGCAGTATTTT
abundance: NA; v_gene: TRBV27; d_gene: TRBD1; j_gene: TRBJ1-4; CDR3aa: CASSLNPDRDFGNEKLFF; CDR3nt: TGTGCCAGCAGTTTAAATCCGGACAGGGACTTCGGTAATGAAAAACTGTTTTTT
abundance: NA; v_gene: TRBV11-3; d_gene: NA; j_gene: TRBJ1-1; CDR3aa: CASSLWAGLKRTEAFF; CDR3nt: TGTGCCAGCAGCTTATGGGCTGGGCTTAAAAGGACTGAAGCTTTCTTT
abundance: few; v_gene: TRBV7-6; d_gene: NA; j_gene: TRBJ1-1; CDR3aa: CASSFSPGTEAFF; CDR3nt: TGTGCCAGCAGCTTTTCCCCGGGCACTGAAGCTTTCTTT
abundance: NA; v_gene: TRBV5-1; d_gene: TRBD1; j_gene: TRBJ1-1; CDR3aa: CASSWGQGSTEAFF; CDR3nt: TGCGCCAGCAGCTGGGGACAGGGGAGCACTGAAGCTTTCTTT
abundance: few; v_gene: TRBV7-9; d_gene: NA; j_gene: TRBJ1-1; CDR3aa: CSSSRMGGAKWNTEAFF; CDR3nt: TGTTCCAGCAGTCGAATGGGGGGGGCAAAGTGGAACACTGAAGCTTTCTTT
abundance: few; v_gene: TRBV10-3; d_gene: TRBD1; j_gene: TRBJ1-1; CDR3aa: CAISGNRGDTEAFF; CDR3nt: TGTGCCATCAGTGGGAACAGGGGAGACACTGAAGCTTTCTTT
abundance: NA; v_gene: TRBV19; d_gene: TRBD2; j_gene: TRBJ2-7; CDR3aa: CASSRAGGAYEQYF; CDR3nt: TGTGCCAGTAGTAGAGCGGGAGGGGCCTACGAGCAGTACTTC
abundance: NA; v_gene: TRBV9; d_gene: TRBD2; j_gene: TRBJ2-1; CDR3aa: CASSVELAGQQFF; CDR3nt: TGTGCCAGCAGCGTAGAACTAGCGGGCCAGCAGTTCTTC
abundance: NA; v_gene: TRBV30; d_gene: TRBD2; j_gene: TRBJ2-1; CDR3aa: CAWSAEPTSGTPQFF; CDR3nt: TGTGCCTGGAGTGCCGAACCGACTAGCGGGACACCCCAGTTCTTC
abundance: NA; v_gene: TRBV9; d_gene: NA; j_gene: TRBJ1-5; CDR3aa: CASSVAGYLNQPQHF; CDR3nt: TGTGCCAGCAGCGTAGCAGGATACCTCAATCAGCCCCAGCATTTT
abundance: NA; v_gene: TRBV2; d_gene: TRBD1; j_gene: TRBJ2-7; CDR3aa: CASSEPDRVREQYF; CDR3nt: TGTGCCAGCAGTGAACCGGACAGGGTCCGGGAGCAGTACTTC
abundance: NA; v_gene: TRBV4-1; d_gene: TRBD1; j_gene: TRBJ1-4; CDR3aa: CASSQEEAIGTAATNEKLFF; CDR3nt: TGCGCCAGCAGCCAAGAGGAGGCTATAGGGACAGCAGCAACTAATGAAAAACTGTTTTTT
abundance: NA; v_gene: TRBV2; d_gene: NA; j_gene: TRBJ1-1; CDR3aa: CASSASGYAEAFF; CDR3nt: TGTGCCAGCAGTGCTTCAGGGTACGCTGAAGCTTTCTTT
abundance: NA; v_gene: TRBV13; d_gene: TRBD2; j_gene: TRBJ2-5; CDR3aa: CASSLGLAGGETQYF; CDR3nt: TGTGCCAGCAGCTTAGGTCTAGCGGGAGGAGAGACCCAGTACTTC